Sequencing of this T cell receptor (beta chain) was carried out in a study of blood T cell repertoires in COVID-19. Across the study: From T cells, B-cell-depleted T cells, or PBMCs came the material, which was cDNA or gDNA.

Under the authors' procedure: Nucleated cell counts were estimated from reference gene primer amplification. Assay used: immunoSEQ multiplex PCR; TCRdb lists only in-frame clones, some missing. Clone size and the V and J calls come from that table; the DNA yielded D and trimming. Among roughly 180,000 clones listed, around four fifths were seen once. This clone was seen once. The receptor's source is a man aged 40-49 years who had recovered from COVID-19. Sequenced: peripheral blood.

The CDR3, as DNA: TGTGCCAGCAGCTTATGGGGACAGGGGACAGTCTCTGGGGCCAACGTCCTGACTTTC. It is translated as CASSLWGQGTVSGANVLTF. The chain couples TRBV7-2 to TRBJ2-6, with TRBD1 matching 10 bases. CDR1 is SGHTA and CDR2 is FQGNSA in the germline V gene. The ends lost 2 bases at V and 0 bases at J; junction bases unmatched: 7. This CDR3 spans 19 amino acids.